This T cell receptor (beta chain) was documented in a study of shared clonotypes between healthy human individuals. As for this clone: Its antigen is not known.

Terminally differentiated effector memory CD45RA+ cells were left out of the naive CD8 fraction, which was CD45RO-negative and positively selected for CCR7. The assay used deep level. Assay used: immunoSEQ multiplex PCR; TCRdb lists only in-frame clones, some missing. The table lists more than 500,000 clones, approximately 96% of them singletons. CDR1 and CDR2 from the germline V gene are SGHDN and FVKESK. The trim removed 4 bases at V and 0 bases at J, leaving 18 bases unmatched. CDR3 length: 21 residues. Study observations and caveats: Large sequencing depth failed to make sorted-subset sequencing complete, rarefaction showed.

This TCR derives from a woman aged 25 to 39 in good health. The rearrangement joins TRBV14 to TRBJ2-1; TRBD1 matches 10 bases. The sequencing input was naive CD8+ T cells sorted from blood. The CDR3 here is CASSRRGRTGGTRFSYNEQFF. The CDR3 coding sequence is TGTGCCAGCAGCCGGAGGGGTCGGACAGGGGGGACAAGATTCTCCTACAATGAGCAGTTCTTC.